One and the same sample provided the 3 T cell receptor beta chains below, sequenced in a study of technical replicates of blood from a handful of donors. Profiled with immunoSEQ multiplex PCR; TCRdb holds only in-frame clones, not every one. The data contain roughly 60,000 clones, about 91% of them singletons. Sequenced input: PBMCs. Source of these receptors: a human donor in good health. Some clones in this sample may be carry-over from other donors' samples.

The chain has TRBV4-1 and TRBJ2-1; 8 bases agree with TRBD1. J gave up 4 bases and V 4 bases, and 24 bases lay outside the gene matches. This CDR3 is built from 21 residues. Germline V lookup: CDR1 MGHRA, CDR2 YSYEKL. The CDR3 sequence is CASSLQPTSQGASVGYNEQFF. CDR3 DNA: TGCGCCAGCAGCCTCCAACCAACGTCGCAGGGGGCTTCAGTAGGGTACAATGAGCAGTTCTTC.

The CDR3: CASSLGTSGGGYNEQFF. The DNA of the CDR3 is TGTGCCAGCAGCTTAGGGACTAGCGGGGGCGGGTACAATGAGCAGTTCTTC. V usage is TRBV7-2 and J usage is TRBJ2-1, with TRBD2 matching 13 bases. With 1 base clipped from V and 4 bases from J, the junction kept 4 bases outside the gene matches. CDR1 and CDR2 (germline): SGHTA, FQGNSA. The CDR3 contains 17 residues.

The rearrangement links TRBV29-1 to TRBJ2-7; TRBD2 agrees at 13 bases. Looked up from germline, CDR1 is SQVTM and CDR2 is ANQGSEA. This CDR3 has 14 residues. Trimming cost V 7 bases and J 6 bases; bases outside gene matches: 9. The CDR3 coding sequence is TGCAGCGGGCAGAACGGACTAGCGGGAGTCGAGCAGTACTTC. This gives the protein CSGQNGLAGVEQYF.